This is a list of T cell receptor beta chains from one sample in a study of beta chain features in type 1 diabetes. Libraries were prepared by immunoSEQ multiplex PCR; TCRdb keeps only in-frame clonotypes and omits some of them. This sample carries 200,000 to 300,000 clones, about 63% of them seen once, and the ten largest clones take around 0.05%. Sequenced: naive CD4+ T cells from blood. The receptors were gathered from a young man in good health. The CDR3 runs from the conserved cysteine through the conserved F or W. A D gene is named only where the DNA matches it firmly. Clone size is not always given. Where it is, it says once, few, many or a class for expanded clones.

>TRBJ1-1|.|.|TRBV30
CAWSQADTEAFF
TGTGCCTGGAGCCAGGCCGACACTGAAGCTTTCTTT
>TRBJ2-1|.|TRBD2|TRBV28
CASSLRVAGESDEQFF
TGTGCCAGCAGTTTAAGGGTCGCGGGAGAAAGCGATGAGCAGTTCTTC
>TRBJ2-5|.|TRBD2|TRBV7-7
CASSLGLAGVAETQYF
TGTGCCAGCAGCTTAGGTCTAGCGGGAGTCGCCGAGACCCAGTACTTC
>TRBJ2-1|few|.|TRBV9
CASSPLLSEANEQFF
TGTGCCAGCAGCCCCCTTCTTAGCGAGGCCAATGAGCAGTTCTTC
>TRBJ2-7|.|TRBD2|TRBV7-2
CASSPPGAGVAYEQYF
TGTGCCAGCAGCCCCCCCGGAGCGGGAGTTGCCTACGAGCAGTACTTC
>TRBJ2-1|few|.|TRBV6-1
CASSGIGGNEQFF
TGTGCCAGCTCCGGGATCGGGGGCAATGAGCAGTTCTTC
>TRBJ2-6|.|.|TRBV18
CASSPTVGANVLTF
TGTGCCAGCTCTCCGACGGTGGGGGCCAACGTCCTGACTTTC
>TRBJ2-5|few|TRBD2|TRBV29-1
CSVSGSGQETQYF
TGCAGCGTTTCGGGTAGCGGGCAAGAGACCCAGTACTTC
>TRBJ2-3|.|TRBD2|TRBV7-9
CASPRGGTDTQYF
TGTGCCAGCCCCCGGGGAGGGACAGATACGCAGTATTTT
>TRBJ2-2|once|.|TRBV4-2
CASSPKKGANTGELFF
TGTGCCAGCAGCCCCAAAAAGGGGGCGAACACCGGGGAGCTGTTTTTT
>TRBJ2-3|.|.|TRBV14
CASSQDRGGPYTDTQYF
TGTGCCAGCAGCCAAGATCGTGGGGGGCCTTACACAGATACGCAGTATTTT
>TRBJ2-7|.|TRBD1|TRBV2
CASSAQGAYEQYF
TGTGCCAGCAGTGCACAGGGGGCCTACGAGCAGTACTTC
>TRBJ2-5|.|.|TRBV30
CAWSVTGGTQYF
TGTGCCTGGAGTGTGACGGGCGGGACCCAGTACTTC
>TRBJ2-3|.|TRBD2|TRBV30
CAWSVRGSGSRDTQYF
TGTGCCTGGAGTGTAAGAGGTAGCGGGTCTAGGGATACGCAGTATTTT
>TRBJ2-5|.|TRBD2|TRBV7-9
CASSLTGLAGVETQYF
TGTGCCAGCAGCTTAACAGGACTAGCGGGAGTGGAGACCCAGTACTTC
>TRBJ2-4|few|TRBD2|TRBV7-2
CASSLRLAGGVSKNIQYF
TGTGCCAGCAGCTTACGGCTAGCGGGAGGTGTTTCCAAAAACATTCAGTACTTC
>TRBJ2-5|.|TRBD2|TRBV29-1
CSVRKTSGRVETQYF
TGCAGCGTCCGTAAGACTAGCGGGAGGGTGGAGACCCAGTACTTC
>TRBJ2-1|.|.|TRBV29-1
CSVEDLSSYNEQFF
TGCAGCGTTGAAGATCTCAGTTCCTACAATGAGCAGTTCTTC
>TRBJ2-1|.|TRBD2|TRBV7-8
CASSFDPSGGKQFF
TGTGCCAGCAGTTTCGATCCTAGCGGGGGTAAGCAGTTCTTC
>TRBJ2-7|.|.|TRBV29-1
CSVRDFYEQYF
TGCAGCGTCCGGGACTTTTACGAGCAGTACTTC
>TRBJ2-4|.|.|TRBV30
CAWSTGQLAKNIQYF
TGTGCCTGGAGTACAGGACAGCTAGCCAAAAACATTCAGTACTTC
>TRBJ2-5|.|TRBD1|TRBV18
CASSPRDSQETQYF
TGTGCCAGCTCACCCCGGGACAGTCAAGAGACCCAGTACTTC
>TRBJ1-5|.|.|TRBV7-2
CASSLAGLSNQPQHF
TGTGCCAGCAGCTTAGCAGGACTTAGCAATCAGCCCCAGCATTTT
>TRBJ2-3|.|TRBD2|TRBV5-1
CASSRTTGLYF
TGCGCCAGCAGCCGAACGACGGGACTATATTTT
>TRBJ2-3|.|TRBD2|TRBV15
CATQGTSGFTDTQYF
TGTGCCACCCAGGGGACTAGCGGGTTCACAGATACGCAGTATTTT
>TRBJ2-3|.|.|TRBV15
CATSRAWTALTDTQYF
TGTGCCACCAGCAGAGCTTGGACTGCCCTCACAGATACGCAGTATTTT
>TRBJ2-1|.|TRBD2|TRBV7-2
CASSSGGYYEQFF
TGTGCCAGCAGCTCGGGAGGCTATTATGAGCAGTTCTTC
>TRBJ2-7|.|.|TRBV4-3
CASSQDLWRHEQYF
TGCGCCAGCAGCCAAGATCTTTGGCGCCACGAGCAGTACTTC
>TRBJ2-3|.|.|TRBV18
CASSPRTDTQYF
TGTGCCAGCTCACCTCGCACAGATACGCAGTATTTT
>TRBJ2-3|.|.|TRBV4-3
CASSQVYVAAETSTDTQYF
TGCGCCAGCAGCCAAGTCTATGTAGCAGCGGAGACTAGCACAGATACGCAGTATTTT
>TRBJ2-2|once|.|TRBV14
CASSQVASTNTGELFF
TGTGCCAGCAGCCAAGTAGCGTCCACAAACACCGGGGAGCTGTTTTTT
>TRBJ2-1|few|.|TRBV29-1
CSVGVSYNEQFF
TGCAGCGTTGGAGTATCCTACAATGAGCAGTTCTTC
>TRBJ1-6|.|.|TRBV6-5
CASSSRDGNSPLHF
TGTGCCAGCAGTTCCAGGGACGGGAATTCACCCCTCCACTTT
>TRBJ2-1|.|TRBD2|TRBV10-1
CASSESSGSGNEQFF
TGCGCCAGCAGTGAATCTAGCGGGAGTGGTAATGAGCAGTTCTTC
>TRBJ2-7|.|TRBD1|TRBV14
CASSPDRVFYEQYF
TGTGCCAGCAGCCCGGACAGGGTTTTCTACGAGCAGTACTTC
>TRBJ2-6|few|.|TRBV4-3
CASSQDWTTGANVLTF
TGCGCCAGCAGCCAAGATTGGACTACTGGGGCCAACGTCCTGACTTTC
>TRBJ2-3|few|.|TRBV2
CASSEDPLVLQYF
TGTGCCAGCAGTGAGGACCCTCTGGTATTGCAGTATTTT
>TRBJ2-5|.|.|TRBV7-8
CASSLIQRGETQYF
TGTGCCAGCAGCTTAATTCAGAGAGGAGAGACCCAGTACTTC
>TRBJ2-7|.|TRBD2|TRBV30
CAWSVKRGTEQYF
TGTGCCTGGAGTGTAAAGCGGGGGACCGAGCAGTACTTC
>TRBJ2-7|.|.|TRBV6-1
CASSVSDLNYEQYF
TGTGCCAGCAGTGTATCGGACCTCAATTACGAGCAGTACTTC
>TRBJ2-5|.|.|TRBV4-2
CASSQDLGPGTQYF
TGTGCCAGCAGCCAAGATCTGGGGCCCGGGACCCAGTACTTC
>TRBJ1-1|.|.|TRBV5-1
CASSWRRLNTEAFF
TGCGCCAGCAGCTGGCGGAGGTTGAACACTGAAGCTTTCTTT
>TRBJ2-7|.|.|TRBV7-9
CASSPRGNYEQYF
TGTGCCAGCAGCCCCAGGGGTAACTACGAGCAGTACTTC